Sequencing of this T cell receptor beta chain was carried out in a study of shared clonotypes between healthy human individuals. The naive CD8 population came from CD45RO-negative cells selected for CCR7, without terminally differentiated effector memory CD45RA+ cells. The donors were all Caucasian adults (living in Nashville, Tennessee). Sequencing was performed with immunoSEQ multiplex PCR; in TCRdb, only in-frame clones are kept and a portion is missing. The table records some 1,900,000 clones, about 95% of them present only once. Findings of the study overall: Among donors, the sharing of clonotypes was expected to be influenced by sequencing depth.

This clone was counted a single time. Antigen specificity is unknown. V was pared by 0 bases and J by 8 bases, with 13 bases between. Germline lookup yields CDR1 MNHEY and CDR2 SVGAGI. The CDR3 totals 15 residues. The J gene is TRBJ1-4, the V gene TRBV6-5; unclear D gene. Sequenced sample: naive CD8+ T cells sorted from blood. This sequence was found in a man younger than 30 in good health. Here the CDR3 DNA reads TGTGCCAGCAGTTACTCGGCCAGTGAGGGCGAAAAACTGTTTTTT. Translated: CASSYSASEGEKLFF.